The 2 T cell receptor beta chains listed next were all sequenced from one sample in a study of blood T cell repertoires in COVID-19. Data came from immunoSEQ multiplex PCR; TCRdb stores just in-frame clones and leaves some out. The data show around 270,000 clones, with roughly 88% seen just once and 0.7% to 1% held by the top ten. Sequencing used peripheral blood. Receptors originate from a human donor with COVID-19, enrolled during active disease. The donor label of this sample is uncertain.

The genes are TRBV30 and TRBJ1-5; tentatively, D is TRBD1 (6 bases). The V gene's germline CDR1 is GTSNPN and CDR2 SVGIG (reference sequence). CDR3 size: 13 residues. V lost 6 bases to trimming and J lost 3 bases, with 12 bases between them. The CDR3 sequence: CACRTAYNQPQHF. CDR3 nucleotide sequence: TGTGCCTGCAGGACAGCATACAATCAGCCCCAGCATTTT.

This rearrangement joins TRBV3-1 (or the pseudogene TRBV3-2) to TRBJ2-6; TRBD1 agrees at 8 bases. V lost 0 bases to trimming and J lost 2 bases; unmatched junction nucleotides: 21. The CDR3 spans 23 residues. CDR1 and CDR2 (germline): LGHDT, YNNKEL (reference sequence). This CDR3 is CASSQEDITPQGDRGAGANVLTF. As DNA, the CDR3 is TGTGCCAGCAGCCAAGAGGACATTACCCCACAGGGGGATCGAGGAGCTGGGGCCAACGTCCTGACTTTC.